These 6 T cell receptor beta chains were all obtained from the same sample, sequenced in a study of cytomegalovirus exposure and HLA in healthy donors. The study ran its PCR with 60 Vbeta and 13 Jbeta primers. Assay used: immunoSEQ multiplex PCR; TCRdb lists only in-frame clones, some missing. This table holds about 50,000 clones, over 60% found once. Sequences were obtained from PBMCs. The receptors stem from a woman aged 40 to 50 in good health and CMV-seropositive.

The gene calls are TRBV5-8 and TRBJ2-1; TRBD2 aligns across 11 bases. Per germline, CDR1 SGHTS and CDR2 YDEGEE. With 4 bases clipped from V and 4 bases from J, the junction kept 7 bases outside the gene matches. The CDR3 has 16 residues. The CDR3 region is CASSHRLAGLYNEQFF. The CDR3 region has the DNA TGTGCCAGCAGCCATAGACTAGCGGGGCTATACAATGAGCAGTTCTTC. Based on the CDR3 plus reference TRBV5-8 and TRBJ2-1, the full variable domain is EAGVTQSPTHLIKTRGQQATLRCSPISGHTSVYWYQQALGLGLQFLLWYDEGEERNRGNFPPRFSGRQFPNYSSELNVNALELEDSALYLCASSHRLAGLYNEQFFGPGTRLTVL.

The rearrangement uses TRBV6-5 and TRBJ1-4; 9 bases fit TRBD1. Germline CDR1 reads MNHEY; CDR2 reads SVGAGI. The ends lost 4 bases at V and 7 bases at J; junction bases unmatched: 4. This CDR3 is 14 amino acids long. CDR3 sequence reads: CASSFTGGREKLFF. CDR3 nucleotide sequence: TGTGCCAGCAGTTTTACAGGGGGCCGTGAAAAACTGTTTTTT.

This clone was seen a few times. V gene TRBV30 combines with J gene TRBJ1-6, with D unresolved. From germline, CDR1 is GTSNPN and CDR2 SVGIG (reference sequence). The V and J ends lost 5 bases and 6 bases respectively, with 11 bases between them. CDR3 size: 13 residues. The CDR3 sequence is CAWEPSGNSPLHF. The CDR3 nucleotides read TGTGCCTGGGAACCGTCGGGTAATTCACCCCTCCACTTT.

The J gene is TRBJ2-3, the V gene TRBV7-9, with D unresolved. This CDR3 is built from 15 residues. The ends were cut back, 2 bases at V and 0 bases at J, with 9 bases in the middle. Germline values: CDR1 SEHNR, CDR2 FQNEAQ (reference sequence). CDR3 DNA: TGTGCCAGCAGCTTATCCAGTTCTAGCACAGATACGCAGTATTTT. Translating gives CASSLSSSSTDTQYF.

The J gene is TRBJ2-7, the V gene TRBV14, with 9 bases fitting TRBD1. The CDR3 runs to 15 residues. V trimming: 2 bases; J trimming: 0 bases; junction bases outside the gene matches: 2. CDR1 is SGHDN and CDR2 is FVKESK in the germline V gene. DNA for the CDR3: TGTGCCAGCAGCCAATTGGACAGGGGCTCCTACGAGCAGTACTTC. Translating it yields CASSQLDRGSYEQYF.

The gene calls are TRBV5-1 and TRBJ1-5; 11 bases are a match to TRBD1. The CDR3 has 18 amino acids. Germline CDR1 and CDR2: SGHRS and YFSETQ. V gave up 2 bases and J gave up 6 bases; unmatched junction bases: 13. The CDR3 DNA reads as TGCGCCAGCAGCTTCAAGAGGGGGGACAGGGGGAGGGGTCAGCCCCAGCATTTT. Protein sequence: CASSFKRGDRGRGQPQHF.